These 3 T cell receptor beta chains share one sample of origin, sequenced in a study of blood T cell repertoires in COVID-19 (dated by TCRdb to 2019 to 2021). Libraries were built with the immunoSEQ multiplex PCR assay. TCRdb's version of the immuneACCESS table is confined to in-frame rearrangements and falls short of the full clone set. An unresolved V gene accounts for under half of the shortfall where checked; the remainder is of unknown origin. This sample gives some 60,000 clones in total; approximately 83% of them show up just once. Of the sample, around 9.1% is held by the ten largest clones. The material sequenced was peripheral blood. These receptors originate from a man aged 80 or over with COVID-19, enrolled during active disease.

The CDR3 DNA reads TGTGCCAGCAGACCCACTAGCGAATCACGTAGGGAGCAGTTCTTC. Its translation: CASRPTSESRREQFF. The J gene is TRBJ2-1, the V gene TRBV11-2; TRBD2 matches at 7 bases. The length of the CDR3 is 15 residues. J was trimmed by 10 bases and V by 6 bases; bases with no gene match: 15. Germline V lookup: CDR1 SGHAT, CDR2 FQNNGV.

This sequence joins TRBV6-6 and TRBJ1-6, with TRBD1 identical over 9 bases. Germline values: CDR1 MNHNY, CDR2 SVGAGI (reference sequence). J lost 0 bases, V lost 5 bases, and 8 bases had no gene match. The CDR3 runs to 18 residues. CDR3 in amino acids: CASSLDRGMSSYNSPLHF. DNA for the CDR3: TGTGCCAGCAGTCTCGACAGGGGGATGAGCTCCTATAATTCACCCCTCCACTTT.

The CDR3 region is CASSGSYGYTF. The DNA for the CDR3 is TGTGCCAGTTCAGGGTCCTATGGCTACACCTTC. The genes are TRBV19 and TRBJ1-2; TRBD1 is a possible D gene (5 bases). The CDR3 is 11 residues long. CDR1 LNHDA and CDR2 SQIVND come from the germline V gene (reference sequence). V lost 8 bases, J lost 4 bases, and 8 bases lay in between.